Detailed here is one T cell receptor beta chain. The antigen remains undetermined. With random hexamers, 0.5 to 1 ug RNA was reverse transcribed. Amplification of TCR beta CDR3 spanned 54 Vbeta and 13 Jbeta via immunoSEQ multiplex PCR. From the immunoSEQ multiplex PCR reads, TCRdb called clonotypes with MiXCR, one entry per CDR3 protein. The repertoire holds 200,000 or so distinct CDR3 sequences, with 90% to 95% as singletons. The sample is drawn from a study of CD8 T cells in Susac syndrome. V dropped 8 bases and J dropped 4 bases, with 8 bases sitting between them. Germline-derived CDR1 and CDR2 are MGHDK and SYGVNS. This CDR3 contains 11 residues. CD8+ and CD4+ T cells from blood underwent TCR beta sequencing, which was carried out in a high-throughput format. TEMRA cells were FACS-enriched, and CD8+ and CD4+ T cells were isolated negatively. Study results and limitations: The study acknowledged a relatively small number of individuals in its TCR sequencing and HLA analysis.

The receptor was isolated from a human donor with multiple sclerosis. This chain joins TRBV25-1 and TRBJ1-1; no definite D call. Sample: CD4+ T cells from PBMCs. The CDR3 loop reads CASRRGTEAFF. The DNA of the CDR3 is TGTGCCAGCCGACGGGGCACTGAAGCTTTCTTT.